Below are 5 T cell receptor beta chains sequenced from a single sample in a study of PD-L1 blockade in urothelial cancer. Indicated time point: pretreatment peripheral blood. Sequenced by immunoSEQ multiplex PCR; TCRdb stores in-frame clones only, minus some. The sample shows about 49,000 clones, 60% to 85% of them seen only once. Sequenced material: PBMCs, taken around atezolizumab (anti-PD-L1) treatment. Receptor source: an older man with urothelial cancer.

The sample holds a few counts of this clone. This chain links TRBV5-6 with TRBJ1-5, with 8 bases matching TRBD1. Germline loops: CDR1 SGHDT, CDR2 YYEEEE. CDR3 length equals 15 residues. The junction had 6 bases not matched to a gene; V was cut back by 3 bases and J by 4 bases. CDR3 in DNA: TGTGCCAGCAGCTGGGGGACAGGAGCTAATCAGCCCCAGCATTTT. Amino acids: CASSWGTGANQPQHF.

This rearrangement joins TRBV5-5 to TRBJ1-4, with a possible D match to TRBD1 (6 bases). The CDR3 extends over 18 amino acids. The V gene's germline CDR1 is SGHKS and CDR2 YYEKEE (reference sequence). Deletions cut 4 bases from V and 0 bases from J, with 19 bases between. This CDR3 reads CASSLLGTLDATNEKLFF. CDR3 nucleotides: TGTGCCAGCAGCCTACTCGGGACACTGGATGCAACTAATGAAAAACTGTTTTTT.

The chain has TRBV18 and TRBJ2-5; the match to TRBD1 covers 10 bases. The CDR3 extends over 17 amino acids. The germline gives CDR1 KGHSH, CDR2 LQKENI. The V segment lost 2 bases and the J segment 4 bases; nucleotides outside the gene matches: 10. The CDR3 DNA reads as TGTGCCAGCTCACCAAACGTCGGGGGACAGGGGCTAGAGACCCAGTACTTC. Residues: CASSPNVGGQGLETQYF. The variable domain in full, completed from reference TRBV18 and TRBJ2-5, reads NAGVMQNPRHLVRRRGQEARLRCSPMKGHSHVYWYRQLPEEGLKFMVYLQKENIIDESGMPKERFSAEFPKEGPSILRIQQVVRGDSAAYFCASSPNVGGQGLETQYFGPGTRLLVL.

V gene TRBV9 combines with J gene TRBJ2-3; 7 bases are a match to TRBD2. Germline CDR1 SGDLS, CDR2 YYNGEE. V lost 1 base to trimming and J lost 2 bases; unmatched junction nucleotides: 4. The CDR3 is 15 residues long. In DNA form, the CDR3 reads TGTGCCAGCAGCGTAACTAGCGTAGACACAGATACGCAGTATTTT. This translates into CASSVTSVDTDTQYF.

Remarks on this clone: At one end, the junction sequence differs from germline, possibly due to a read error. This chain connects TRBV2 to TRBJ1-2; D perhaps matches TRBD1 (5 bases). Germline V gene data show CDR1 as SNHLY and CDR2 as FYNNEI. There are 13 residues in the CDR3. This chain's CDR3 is CASSVGQGDGYTF. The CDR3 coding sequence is TGTGCCAGCAGTGTTGGGCAGGGTGATGGTTACACCTTC.